Below are 17 T cell receptor beta chains sequenced from a single sample in a study of blood T cell repertoires in COVID-19. This table comes from immunoSEQ multiplex PCR, and its TCRdb copy is limited to in-frame clones, with some not included. Among approximately 250,000 clones listed, 88% were seen once. Source material: PBMCs or T cells enriched from blood (not recorded which). These TCRs come from a woman younger than 45 who had recovered from COVID-19.

This clone was found once. V gene TRBV6-2 or TRBV6-3 combines with J gene TRBJ2-2, with TRBD1 as a possible D gene (6 bases). CDR3 length equals 13 residues. Between the trimmed V and J ends, which lost 5 bases and 4 bases, there was a span of 8 bases. Germline values: CDR1 MNHEY, CDR2 SVGEGT. CDR3 nucleotide sequence: TGTGCCAGCAGTCCAGGGGTCACCGGGGAGCTGTTTTTT. Protein sequence: CASSPGVTGELFF.

The chain is built from TRBV19 and TRBJ1-1; maybe TRBD1 (6 bases). Germline V gene lookup returns CDR1 LNHDA and CDR2 SQIVND (reference sequence). Trimming pared 5 bases from V and 1 base from J, leaving 11 bases between. The CDR3 has 14 amino acids. The CDR3 protein is CASSQGTPNTEAFF. The CDR3, as DNA: TGTGCCAGTAGTCAGGGGACACCGAACACTGAAGCTTTCTTT.

With regard to this clone: This sequence may be a read error, since a much larger clone differs from it by one base. The same CDR3 also results from other DNA sequences found in this sample. The chain employs TRBV7-9 and TRBJ2-7; D is unresolved. The ends were cut back, 1 base at V and 2 bases at J, with 3 bases in the middle. The CDR3 runs 12 residues. The V gene's germline CDR1 is SEHNR and CDR2 FQNEAQ (reference sequence). The CDR3 DNA reads TGTGCCAGCAGCTTAGGAGCCTACGAGCAGTACTTC. Protein: CASSLGAYEQYF.

J is TRBJ2-7 and V is TRBV19, with 11 bases that match TRBD1. Germline V CDR1 and CDR2: LNHDA, SQIVND (reference sequence). This CDR3 has 15 amino acids. V shed 5 bases, J shed 2 bases, and the junction held 5 bases outside the gene matches. CDR3 loop: CASSWTGGTTYEQYF. In nucleotides, the CDR3 is TGTGCCAGTAGTTGGACAGGGGGCACAACCTACGAGCAGTACTTC. The full variable domain, its missing parts supplied by reference TRBV19 and TRBJ2-7, is DGGITQSPKYLFRKEGQNVTLSCEQNLNHDAMYWYRQDPGQGLRLIYYSQIVNDFQKGDIAEGYSVSREKKESFPLTVTSAQKNPTAFYLCASSWTGGTTYEQYFGPGTRLTVT.

V gene TRBV24-1 combines with J gene TRBJ2-7; tentative D call: TRBD2 (7 bases). Trimming cost V 0 bases and J 3 bases, with 14 bases left between them. This CDR3 spans 16 amino acids. CDR1 and CDR2 from the germline V gene are KGHDR and SFDVKD. DNA of the CDR3: TGTGCCACCAGTGATTTGCAGGCCGGGGGGCTCTACGAGCAGTACTTC. Its translation: CATSDLQAGGLYEQYF.

The chain combines TRBV7-9 with TRBJ2-7; 7 bases map to TRBD1. Germline V gene sequence: CDR1 SEHNR, CDR2 FQNEAQ (reference sequence). Trimming removed 2 bases from V and 1 base from J; junction bases left unmatched: 8. The CDR3 sequence is 16 residues long. CDR3 amino acids: CASSLQPGTVSYEQYF. In DNA form, the CDR3 reads TGTGCCAGCAGCTTACAACCCGGGACAGTTTCCTACGAGCAGTACTTC.

The sample holds one count of this clone. The V gene is TRBV10-1, the J gene TRBJ2-2; the match to TRBD2 covers 9 bases. The CDR3 covers 16 residues. V shed 2 bases and J 3 bases; nucleotides not matched to a gene: 4. The V gene's germline CDR1 is WNHNN and CDR2 SYGVQD (reference sequence). Here the CDR3 DNA reads TGCGCCAGCAGTGAGGCGGGACTAGCCTACACCGGGGAGCTGTTTTTT. Its translation is CASSEAGLAYTGELFF.

The chain has TRBV28 and TRBJ1-2; 8 nucleotides match TRBD1. In germline, CDR1 is MDHEN, CDR2 SYDVKM. CDR3 length: 13 amino acids. The trim removed 5 bases at V and 7 bases at J, leaving 6 bases unmatched. In DNA form, the CDR3 reads TGTGCCAGCAGTAGGTGGACAGGGTCTGGCTACACCTTC. Protein: CASSRWTGSGYTF.

The gene calls are TRBV7-3 and TRBJ2-3; tentative D call: TRBD2 (6 bases). The germline V gene encodes CDR1 SGHTA and CDR2 FQGTGA. The CDR3 has 15 residues. V was shortened by 3 bases and J by 2 bases, with 12 bases between the two germline ends. The CDR3 coding sequence is TGTGCCAGCAGCTTCCGTGGCGGGGACACAGATACGCAGTATTTT. Its protein product is CASSFRGGDTDTQYF.

The chain links TRBV6-2 or TRBV6-3 to TRBJ2-7; 8 bases align to TRBD2. Per the germline V gene, CDR1 is MNHEY and CDR2 is SVGEGT. The CDR3 is made up of 16 amino acids. Unmatched junction bases numbered 7, after V lost 2 bases and J lost 1 base. CDR3 bases: TGTGCCAGCAGTTACCAACGACTAGCGAAGTCCTACGAGCAGTACTTC. It specifies CASSYQRLAKSYEQYF.

This chain links TRBV9 with TRBJ2-3, with D uncertain. Germline CDR1 is SGDLS and CDR2 is YYNGEE. Trimming stripped 0 bases from V and 3 bases from J, with 2 bases between. There are 12 residues in the CDR3. CDR3 bases: TGTGCCAGCAGCGTAGCGACAGATACGCAGTATTTT. Encoded protein: CASSVATDTQYF.

The J gene is TRBJ1-2, the V gene TRBV3-1 (or the pseudogene TRBV3-2); D may be TRBD1 (5 bases). Germline loops: CDR1 LGHDT, CDR2 YNNKEL (reference sequence). The germline V and J ends were trimmed by 4 bases and 4 bases, with 19 bases remaining between them. The CDR3 length is 16 residues. DNA for the CDR3: TGTGCCAGCAGCCCCTTAACTATGGGGCGTCTCTATGGCTACACCTTC. Its translation: CASSPLTMGRLYGYTF.

The CDR3 is CASRDRDSLYEQYF. CDR3 nucleotides: TGTGCCAGCAGGGACCGGGACAGCCTCTACGAGCAGTACTTC. The gene calls are TRBV27 and TRBJ2-7, with 7 bases matching TRBD1. CDR3 length: 14 amino acids. J was trimmed by 3 bases and V by 6 bases; bases with no gene match: 8. Germline values: CDR1 MNHEY, CDR2 SMNVEV (reference sequence).

The chain couples TRBV9 to TRBJ2-1; the match to TRBD2 covers 7 bases. Looked up from germline, CDR1 is SGDLS and CDR2 is YYNGEE. J lost 8 bases, V lost 0 bases, and 8 bases had no gene match. CDR3 length: 15 amino acids. CDR3 residues: CASSVVLTSVDEQFF. CDR3 sequence (DNA): TGTGCCAGCAGCGTAGTGCTAACTAGCGTCGATGAGCAGTTCTTC.

This clone was picked up a small number of times. The rearrangement uses TRBV3-1 (or the pseudogene TRBV3-2) and TRBJ2-7, with D uncertain. Trimming removed 4 bases from V and 0 bases from J, with 7 bases in between. Germline loops: CDR1 LGHDT, CDR2 YNNKEL (reference sequence). The CDR3 consists of 13 residues. The CDR3 DNA reads as TGTGCCAGCAGCCGCCTGAGCTCCTACGAGCAGTACTTC. Residues: CASSRLSSYEQYF.

The chain links TRBV6-2 or TRBV6-3 to TRBJ2-2, with 8 bases fitting TRBD1. This CDR3 spans 13 amino acids. V lost 5 bases to trimming and J lost 6 bases; unmatched junction nucleotides: 2. Germline V lookup: CDR1 MNHEY, CDR2 SVGEGT. CDR3 in DNA: TGTGCCAGCAGTGGACAGGGAGCCGGGGAGCTGTTTTTT. Amino acids: CASSGQGAGELFF.

This chain joins TRBV4-1 and TRBJ2-7, with D perhaps TRBD1 (6 bases). CDR1 and CDR2 (germline): MGHRA, YSYEKL. The CDR3 loop spans 16 amino acids. V was cut by 3 bases and J by 2 bases, with 17 bases left in between. The CDR3 protein is CASSQANRDLAYEQYF. The CDR3 DNA is TGCGCCAGCAGCCAGGCTAACAGGGACCTCGCCTACGAGCAGTACTTC.